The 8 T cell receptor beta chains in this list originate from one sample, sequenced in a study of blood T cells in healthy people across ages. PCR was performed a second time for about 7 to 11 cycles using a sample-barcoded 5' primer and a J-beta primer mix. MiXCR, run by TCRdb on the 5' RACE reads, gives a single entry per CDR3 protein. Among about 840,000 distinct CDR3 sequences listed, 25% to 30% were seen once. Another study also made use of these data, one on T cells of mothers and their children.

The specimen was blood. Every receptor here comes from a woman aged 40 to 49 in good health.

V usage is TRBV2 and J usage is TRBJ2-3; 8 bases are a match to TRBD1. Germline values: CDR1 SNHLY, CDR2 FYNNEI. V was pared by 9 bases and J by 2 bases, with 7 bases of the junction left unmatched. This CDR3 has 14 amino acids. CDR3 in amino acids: CARFGQGSTDTQYF. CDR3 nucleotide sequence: TGTGCCAGATTTGGACAGGGATCCACAGATACGCAGTATTTT.

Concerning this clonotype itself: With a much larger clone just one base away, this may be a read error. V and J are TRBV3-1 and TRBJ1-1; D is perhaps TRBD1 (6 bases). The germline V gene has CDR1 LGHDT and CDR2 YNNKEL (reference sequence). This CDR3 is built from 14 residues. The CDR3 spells CTSRAGQMNTEAFF. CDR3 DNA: TGTACCAGCAGAGCGGGACAAATGAACACTGAAGCTTTCTTT.

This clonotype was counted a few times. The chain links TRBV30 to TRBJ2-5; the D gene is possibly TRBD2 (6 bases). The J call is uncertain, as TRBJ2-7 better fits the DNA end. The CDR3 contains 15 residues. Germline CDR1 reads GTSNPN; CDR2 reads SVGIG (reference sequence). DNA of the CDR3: TGTGCCTGGAGTGGGCGGGGACCGAGGGTCTACGAGCAGTACTTC. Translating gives CAWSGRGPRVYEQYF.

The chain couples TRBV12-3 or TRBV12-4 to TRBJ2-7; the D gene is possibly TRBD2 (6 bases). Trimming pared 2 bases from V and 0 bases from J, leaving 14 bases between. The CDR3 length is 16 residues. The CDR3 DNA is TGTGCCAGCAGTTTATTGAGCGGGCCTCTCTCCTACGAGCAGTACTTC. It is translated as CASSLLSGPLSYEQYF.

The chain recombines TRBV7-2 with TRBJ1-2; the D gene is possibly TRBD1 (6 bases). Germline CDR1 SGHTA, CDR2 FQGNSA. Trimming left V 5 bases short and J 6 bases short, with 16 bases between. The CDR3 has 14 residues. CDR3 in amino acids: CASSPRGGRNGYTF. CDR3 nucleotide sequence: TGTGCCAGCAGCCCGAGGGGGGGGCGGAATGGCTACACCTTC.

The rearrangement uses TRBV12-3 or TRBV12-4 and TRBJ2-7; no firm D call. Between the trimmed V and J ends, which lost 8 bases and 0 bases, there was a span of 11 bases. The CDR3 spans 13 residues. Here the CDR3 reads CASDAPPSYEQYF. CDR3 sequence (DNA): TGTGCCAGCGACGCGCCCCCCTCCTACGAGCAGTACTTC.

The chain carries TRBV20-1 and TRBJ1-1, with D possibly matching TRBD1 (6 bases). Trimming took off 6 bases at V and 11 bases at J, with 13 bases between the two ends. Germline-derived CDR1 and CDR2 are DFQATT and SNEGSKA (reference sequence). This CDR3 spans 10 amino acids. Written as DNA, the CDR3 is TGCAGTGCCGAGGGGAGGGGGGCTTTCTTT. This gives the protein CSAEGRGAFF.

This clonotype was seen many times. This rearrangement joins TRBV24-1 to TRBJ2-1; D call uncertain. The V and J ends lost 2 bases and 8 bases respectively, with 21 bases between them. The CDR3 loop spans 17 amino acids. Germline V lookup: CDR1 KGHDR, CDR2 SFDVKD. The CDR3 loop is CATSDSLNLGKTDEQFF. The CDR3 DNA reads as TGTGCCACCAGTGATTCCCTGAACCTAGGCAAGACCGATGAGCAGTTCTTC.